This TCR beta chain comes out of a study of CD8 T cells in ankylosing spondylitis. Study-level results: Disease-linked clones were found to be CD8+ and relatively rare in peripheral blood. Reactive arthritis synovial fluid and blood were previously reported to contain some motif variants.

Quantitative 5'-RACE was performed with molecular barcodes, and it yielded the TCR beta libraries. TCRdb analysed the 5' RACE reads with MiXCR anew, one entry per CDR3 protein. The sample shows 300,000 to 350,000 distinct CDR3 sequences, less than 25% of them seen only once. This clonotype was observed a few times. Its target is not known. Looked up from germline, CDR1 is DFQATT and CDR2 is SNEGSKA (reference sequence). This CDR3 comprises 17 residues. Trimming cost V 3 bases and J 3 bases; bases outside gene matches: 15. The V gene is TRBV20-1, the J gene TRBJ2-7; TRBD2 matches 9 bases. Sequencing used blood, either unsorted or a sorted T cell fraction (not recorded which). The TCR sequence derives from a female donor with ankylosing spondylitis or in good health (not recorded which). The CDR3 is CSASGGGRLAENYEQYF. CDR3 nucleotide sequence: TGCAGTGCTAGCGGGGGGGGGAGACTAGCGGAGAACTACGAGCAGTACTTC.